This TCR beta chain was captured in a study of cytomegalovirus exposure and HLA in healthy donors. For the study at large: There were several hundred genotyped donors. Of these, roughly 82% fell in the genetic ancestry cluster associated with self-reported Caucasian donors.

PCR amplification relied on 60 Vbeta primers (plus 13 Jbeta primers). TCRdb's copy holds only in-frame clones and misses some; the assay was immunoSEQ multiplex PCR. Of some 200,000 clones listed, 60% to 80% were seen once; the top ten hold about 1.8%. The CDR3 has 19 amino acids. Study-wide results and limits: HLA alleles showed associations with some 17,000 TCR beta sequences in a later analysis, at a 0.05 false discovery rate.

This clone has a handful of counts. Antigen: not known. This chain uses TRBV12-1 with TRBJ2-7; the table gives TRBD2 as D, unverified against the DNA. TRBV12-1 is designated a pseudogene. Sequenced: PBMCs. The sequence came from a man between 18 and 35 years old in good health and CMV-seronegative. The CDR3 spells CASSFRPGLAVESSYEQYF. In DNA, the CDR3 is TGTGCCAGCAGCTTTAGACCGGGACTAGCGGTAGAAAGCTCCTACGAGCAGTACTTC.